This paragraph reports one T cell receptor (beta chain). This sample was taken from a study of blood T cell repertoires in COVID-19. Across the whole study: COVID-19 samples collected from the United States, Italy and Spain covered acute and convalescent phases. Sources were T cells, B-cell-depleted T cells, or PBMCs; the material itself was cDNA or gDNA.

V was pared by 4 bases and J by 3 bases, with 13 bases between. This CDR3 region has 14 residues. From germline, CDR1 is GTSNPN and CDR2 SVGIG (reference sequence). Per the study methods: From reference gene primer amplification, estimates of nucleated cell counts were derived. TCRdb keeps only in-frame clones here, not all; method: immunoSEQ multiplex PCR. V and J calls and clone size follow that table, whereas D and trimming were derived from the DNA. This table has some 70,000 clones, around 87% appearing once. This chain uses TRBV30 with TRBJ2-1; D is perhaps TRBD2 (5 bases). The specimen was peripheral blood. This receptor was taken from a man aged 45-60 years with active COVID-19. The CDR3 DNA follows: TGTGCCTGGAACCCCGGAGGTAGCTACAATGAGCAGTTCTTC. Its protein is CAWNPGGSYNEQFF.